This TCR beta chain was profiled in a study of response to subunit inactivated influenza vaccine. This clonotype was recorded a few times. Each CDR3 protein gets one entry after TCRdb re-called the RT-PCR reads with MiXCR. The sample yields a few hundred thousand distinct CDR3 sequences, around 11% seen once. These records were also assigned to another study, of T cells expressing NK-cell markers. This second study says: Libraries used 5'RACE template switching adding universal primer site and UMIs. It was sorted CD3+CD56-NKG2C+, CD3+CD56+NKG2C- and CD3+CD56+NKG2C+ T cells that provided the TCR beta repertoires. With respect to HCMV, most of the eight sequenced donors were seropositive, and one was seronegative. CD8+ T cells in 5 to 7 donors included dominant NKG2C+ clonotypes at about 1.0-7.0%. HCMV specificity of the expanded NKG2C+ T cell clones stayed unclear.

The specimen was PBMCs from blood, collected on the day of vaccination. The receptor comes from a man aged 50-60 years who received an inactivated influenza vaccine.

In nucleotides, the CDR3 is TGTGCCAGCAGTTACTCGGGACAGGGGGCAGATGGCTACACCTTC. This translates into CASSYSGQGADGYTF. This chain uses TRBV6-5 with TRBJ1-2, with 12 bases fitting TRBD1. The CDR3 totals 15 residues. Germline V gene sequence: CDR1 MNHEY, CDR2 SVGAGI. Trimming removed 0 bases from V and 6 bases from J; junction bases left unmatched: 2.